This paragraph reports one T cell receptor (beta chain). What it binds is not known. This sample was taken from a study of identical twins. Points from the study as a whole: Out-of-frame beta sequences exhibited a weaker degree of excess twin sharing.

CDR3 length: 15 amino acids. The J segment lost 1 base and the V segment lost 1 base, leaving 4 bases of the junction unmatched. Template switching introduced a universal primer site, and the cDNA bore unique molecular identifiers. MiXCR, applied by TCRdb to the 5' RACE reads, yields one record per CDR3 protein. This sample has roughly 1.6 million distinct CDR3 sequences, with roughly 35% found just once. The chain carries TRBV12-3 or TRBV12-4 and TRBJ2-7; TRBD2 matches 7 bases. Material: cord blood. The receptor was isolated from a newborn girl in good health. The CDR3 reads CASSLEGAGSYEQYF. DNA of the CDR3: TGTGCCAGCAGTTTAGAGGGAGCGGGGTCCTACGAGCAGTACTTC.